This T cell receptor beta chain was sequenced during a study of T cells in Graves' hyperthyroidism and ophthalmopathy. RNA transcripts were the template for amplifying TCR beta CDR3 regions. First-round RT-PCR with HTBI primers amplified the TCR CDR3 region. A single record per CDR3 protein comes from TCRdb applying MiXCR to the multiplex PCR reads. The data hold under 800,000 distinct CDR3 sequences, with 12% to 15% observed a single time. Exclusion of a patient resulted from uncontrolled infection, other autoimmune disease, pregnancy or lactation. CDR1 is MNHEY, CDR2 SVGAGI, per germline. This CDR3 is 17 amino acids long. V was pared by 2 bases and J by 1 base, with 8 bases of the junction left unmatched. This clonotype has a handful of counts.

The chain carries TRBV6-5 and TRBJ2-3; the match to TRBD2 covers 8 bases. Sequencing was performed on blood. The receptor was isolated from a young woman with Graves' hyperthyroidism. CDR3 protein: CASSYQPSGHRTDTQYF. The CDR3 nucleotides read TGTGCCAGCAGTTACCAGCCTAGCGGGCACCGCACAGATACGCAGTATTTT.